Below are 28 T cell receptor beta chains sequenced from a single sample in a study of blood T cell repertoires in COVID-19. Only in-frame clones appear in the TCRdb table, and some are missing; sequencing was by immunoSEQ multiplex PCR. The data show 88,000 or so clones, 75% to 90% seen once. Sequenced material: peripheral blood. The receptors shown here come from a man in his 60s with acute or convalescent COVID-19.

This clone was observed a single time. The V and J genes are TRBV5-1 and TRBJ1-2; D perhaps matches TRBD1 (5 bases). V lost 0 bases to trimming and J lost 2 bases, with 8 bases between them. Germline CDR1 SGHRS, CDR2 YFSETQ. This CDR3 spans 14 amino acids. This CDR3 is CASSLGQLNYGYTF. CDR3 coding DNA: TGCGCCAGCAGCTTGGGACAGCTGAACTATGGCTACACCTTC.

The rearrangement uses TRBV5-4 and TRBJ2-3, with a weak D call TRBD2 (6 bases). Trimming removed 0 bases at V and 2 bases at J, with 7 bases between. CDR3 length: 14 amino acids. Germline V gene sequence: CDR1 SGHNT, CDR2 YYREEE (reference sequence). The CDR3 protein is CASSLGLDTDTQYF. The CDR3 nucleotides are TGTGCCAGCAGCTTGGGACTAGACACAGATACGCAGTATTTT.

This chain links TRBV9 with TRBJ2-2; TRBD1 might be the D (5 bases). Germline V CDR1 and CDR2: SGDLS, YYNGEE. The germline V and J ends were trimmed by 3 bases and 2 bases, with 17 bases remaining between them. This CDR3 is built from 17 residues. CDR3 DNA: TGTGCCAGCAGCGGACGGTCAGGGAATTATAACACCGGGGAGCTGTTTTTT. Translation: CASSGRSGNYNTGELFF. Full variable domain (remainder filled in from reference TRBV9 and TRBJ2-2): DSGVTQTPKHLITATGQRVTLRCSPRSGDLSVYWYQQSLDQGLQFLIQYYNGEERAKGNILERFSAQQFPDLHSELNLSSLELGDSALYFCASSGRSGNYNTGELFFGEGSRLTVL.

The chain recombines TRBV11-2 with TRBJ2-7; the D gene is possibly TRBD1 (7 bases). CDR3 size: 12 residues. The V end lost 7 bases, the J end lost 6 bases, and 13 bases lay between the germline ends. Germline V gives CDR1 SGHAT, CDR2 FQNNGV. For the CDR3, the DNA is TGTGCCAGCACCCGACAGGGAGGCGAGCAGTACTTC. Its translation is CASTRQGGEQYF.

V usage is TRBV12-3 or TRBV12-4 and J usage is TRBJ1-2; D is perhaps TRBD1 (5 bases). Between the trimmed V and J ends, which lost 0 bases and 8 bases, there was a span of 7 bases. This CDR3 contains 12 residues. The chain's CDR3 is CASSLARGGYTF. CDR3 DNA: TGTGCCAGCAGTTTAGCCCGGGGGGGCTACACCTTC.

This sequence joins TRBV7-2 and TRBJ2-7, with a tentative D call TRBD2 (5 bases). V was cut by 2 bases and J by 6 bases, with 14 bases left in between. Germline V CDR1 and CDR2: SGHTA, FQGNSA. The CDR3 has 14 amino acids. The CDR3 bases are TGTGCCAGCAGCTTAAGCGGTCCCCCAACCGAGCAGTACTTC. Its protein is CASSLSGPPTEQYF.

This clone was counted between two and nine times. This chain joins TRBV19 and TRBJ2-7; 13 bases line up with TRBD2. This CDR3 comprises 15 residues. The germline V gene encodes CDR1 LNHDA and CDR2 SQIVND (reference sequence). V lost 7 bases, J lost 2 bases, and 5 bases stayed unmatched. CDR3 loop: CASNEGLAGTYEQYF. DNA of the CDR3: TGTGCCAGTAACGAGGGACTAGCGGGAACCTACGAGCAGTACTTC. The entire variable domain, with the rest obtained from reference TRBV19 and TRBJ2-7, is as follows: DGGITQSPKYLFRKEGQNVTLSCEQNLNHDAMYWYRQDPGQGLRLIYYSQIVNDFQKGDIAEGYSVSREKKESFPLTVTSAQKNPTAFYLCASNEGLAGTYEQYFGPGTRLTVT.

The chain couples TRBV23-1 to TRBJ2-7; the D gene is possibly TRBD1 (5 bases). TRBV23-1 is recorded as an ORF, its role being uncertain. This CDR3 region has 13 residues. V was trimmed by 1 base and J by 7 bases, leaving 11 bases between them. The CDR3 DNA sequence: TGCGCCAGCAGTCAATGGATGGACACGGAGCAGTACTTC. Its protein is CASSQWMDTEQYF.

CDR3 sequence: CASSTRDRVHTF. The DNA of the CDR3 is TGTGCCAGCAGCACGCGGGACAGGGTCCACACCTTC. The chain uses TRBV7-8 and TRBJ1-2; TRBD1 matches 9 bases. The ends lost 5 bases at V and 12 bases at J; junction bases unmatched: 7. This CDR3 comprises 12 residues. From germline, CDR1 is SGHVS and CDR2 FQNEAQ.

The rearrangement links TRBV27 to TRBJ2-1, with 8 bases matching TRBD1. Per germline, CDR1 MNHEY and CDR2 SMNVEV (reference sequence). V lost 4 bases, J lost 5 bases, and 4 bases stayed unmatched. The CDR3 covers 14 residues. CDR3 amino acids: CASSWTGLDNEQFF. Written as DNA, the CDR3 is TGTGCCAGCAGTTGGACAGGGTTGGACAATGAGCAGTTCTTC.

This chain joins TRBV7-2 and TRBJ2-5; maybe TRBD2 (6 bases). The germline gives CDR1 SGHTA, CDR2 FQGNSA. The CDR3 totals 15 residues. Deletions cut 1 base from V and 5 bases from J, with 14 bases between. The CDR3 sequence is CASSLVSTSPETQYF. CDR3 sequence (DNA): TGTGCCAGCAGCTTAGTTTCCACTAGCCCGGAGACCCAGTACTTC.

This clone was counted only a few times. This chain connects TRBV5-1 to TRBJ1-6; 7 nucleotides agree with TRBD1. This CDR3 comprises 19 residues. The V segment lost 1 base and the J segment 0 bases; nucleotides outside the gene matches: 10. Germline V gives CDR1 SGHRS, CDR2 YFSETQ. The CDR3, as DNA: TGCGCCAGCAGCTTGAGGGAACAGGGGCCAAGCTCCTATAATTCACCCCTCCACTTT. As protein: CASSLREQGPSSYNSPLHF.

This chain uses TRBV2 with TRBJ1-1, with D hard to call. This CDR3 region has 13 residues. V was clipped by 3 bases and J by 4 bases, with 9 bases between them. In germline, CDR1 is SNHLY, CDR2 FYNNEI. The CDR3 bases are TGTGCCAGCAGTGAGGAGACGGCCACTGAAGCTTTCTTT. This translates into CASSEETATEAFF.

The chain has TRBV7-9 and TRBJ1-2; maybe TRBD1 (6 bases). Per germline, CDR1 SEHNR and CDR2 FQNEAQ (reference sequence). CDR3 length: 13 amino acids. Trimming took off 6 bases at V and 4 bases at J, with 12 bases between the two ends. CDR3 loop: CASRLTGSYGYTF. The DNA of the CDR3 is TGTGCCAGCAGGCTAACAGGGAGCTATGGCTACACCTTC. Full variable domain (rest looked up from reference TRBV7-9 and TRBJ1-2): DTGVSQNPRHKITKRGQNVTFRCDPISEHNRLYWYRQTLGQGPEFLTYFQNEAQLEKSRLLSDRFSAERPKGSFSTLEIQRTEQGDSAMYLCASRLTGSYGYTFGSGTRLTVV.

The rearrangement joins TRBV5-1 to TRBJ1-1, with 10 bases lining up with TRBD1. This CDR3 region has 20 residues. Germline CDR1 reads SGHRS; CDR2 reads YFSETQ. The trim removed 0 bases at V and 0 bases at J, leaving 14 bases unmatched. CDR3 nucleotide sequence: TGCGCCAGCAGCTTGGCAGACGGGACAGGGGCAAGACCCATGAACACTGAAGCTTTCTTT. Translated, it gives CASSLADGTGARPMNTEAFF.

This rearrangement joins TRBV4-1 to TRBJ1-1, with 7 positions matching TRBD1. The CDR3 sequence is 14 residues long. Germline V gene sequence: CDR1 MGHRA, CDR2 YSYEKL. The V gene end was trimmed by 1 base and the J gene end by 4 bases; junction bases not matched to a gene: 3. The CDR3 nucleotides are TGCGCCAGCAGCCAAGTTTACAGGGGCACTGAAGCTTTCTTT. Protein sequence: CASSQVYRGTEAFF.

This clone was recorded a few times. The chain has TRBV6-5 and TRBJ2-3; possible D gene TRBD1, 8 bases. CDR3 length equals 15 residues. V shed 7 bases and J shed 5 bases, with 19 bases lying between them. Germline V gene sequence: CDR1 MNHEY, CDR2 SVGAGI. In nucleotides, the CDR3 is TGTGCCAGCACTACCGGGACAGGCGGGGGAGATACGCAGTATTTT. The encoded protein is CASTTGTGGGDTQYF.

The rearrangement links TRBV5-1 to TRBJ1-4; perhaps TRBD1 as D (6 bases). This CDR3 has 14 amino acids. The V gene's germline CDR1 is SGHRS and CDR2 YFSETQ. V was trimmed by 5 bases and J by 0 bases, leaving 8 bases between them. The CDR3 loop reads CASRQGPTNEKLFF. The CDR3 region has the DNA TGCGCCAGCAGACAGGGCCCAACTAATGAAAAACTGTTTTTT.

This clone was observed a few times. The rearrangement uses TRBV5-1 and TRBJ1-1; no reliable D call. Germline lookup yields CDR1 SGHRS and CDR2 YFSETQ. V was clipped by 1 base and J by 2 bases, with 9 bases between them. This CDR3 region has 14 residues. The CDR3: CASSLPGSNTEAFF. CDR3 DNA sequence: TGCGCCAGCAGCTTGCCCGGGTCCAACACTGAAGCTTTCTTT.

V usage is TRBV9 and J usage is TRBJ1-1, with D unclear. V shed 0 bases and J shed 4 bases, with 7 bases lying between them. Germline loops: CDR1 SGDLS, CDR2 YYNGEE. The CDR3 covers 13 residues. CDR3 bases: TGTGCCAGCAGCGTAGGGCTCCTCACTGAAGCTTTCTTT. Protein sequence: CASSVGLLTEAFF.

The CDR3 protein is CASSIWTGASTEAFF. In DNA form, the CDR3 reads TGTGCCAGCAGCATCTGGACAGGAGCGAGCACTGAAGCTTTCTTT. V gene TRBV7-9 combines with J gene TRBJ1-1, with 7 nucleotides matching TRBD1. The CDR3 totals 15 residues. Trimming cost V 5 bases and J 4 bases; bases outside gene matches: 10. CDR1 and CDR2 from the germline V gene are SEHNR and FQNEAQ (reference sequence).

V is TRBV4-3 and J is TRBJ2-2; D unresolved. V was shortened by 4 bases and J by 2 bases, with 14 bases between the two germline ends. CDR1 LGHNA and CDR2 YSLEER come from the germline V gene. This CDR3 comprises 16 residues. CDR3 in DNA: TGCGCCAGCAGCCCTTATCCAGAAGATAACACCGGGGAGCTGTTTTTT. This codes for CASSPYPEDNTGELFF.

The V call is TRBV19, the J call TRBJ2-7, with D unresolved. Per germline, CDR1 LNHDA and CDR2 SQIVND (reference sequence). The CDR3 spans 11 residues. V lost 10 bases, J lost 3 bases, and 10 bases lay in between. CDR3 region: CATGINYEQYF. The DNA for the CDR3 is TGTGCCACGGGTATCAACTACGAGCAGTACTTC.

The V gene is TRBV3-1 (or the pseudogene TRBV3-2), the J gene TRBJ2-7; TRBD2 is a possible D gene (6 bases). The CDR3 sequence is 15 residues long. CDR1 and CDR2 (germline): LGHDT, YNNKEL (reference sequence). Trimming took off 0 bases at V and 2 bases at J, with 11 bases between the two ends. Here the CDR3 DNA reads TGTGCCAGCAGCCAAGATCCCGGGAGCGCCTACGAGCAGTACTTC. Protein sequence: CASSQDPGSAYEQYF.

This clone was detected once. The chain employs TRBV12-3 or TRBV12-4 and TRBJ1-1, with TRBD1 identical over 8 bases. The V segment lost 5 bases and the J segment 4 bases; nucleotides outside the gene matches: 3. This CDR3 has 13 residues. Here the CDR3 DNA reads TGTGCCAGCAGTCGGACAGGGCCCACTGAAGCTTTCTTT. Its translation: CASSRTGPTEAFF.

V and J are TRBV6-6 and TRBJ1-2, with D possibly being TRBD1 (5 bases). The CDR3 loop spans 15 amino acids. Per the germline V gene, CDR1 is MNHNY and CDR2 is SVGAGI (reference sequence). Trimming cost V 6 bases and J 8 bases, with 22 bases left between them. The CDR3 protein is CASSPSDSPLGGYTF. The CDR3 nucleotides read TGTGCCAGCAGCCCCTCCGACAGTCCTCTAGGGGGCTACACCTTC.

The chain uses TRBV5-1 and TRBJ2-2; D is possibly TRBD2 (6 bases). V was clipped by 3 bases and J by 5 bases, with 14 bases between them. The CDR3 length is 15 residues. The V gene's germline CDR1 is SGHRS and CDR2 YFSETQ. The CDR3 nucleotides read TGCGCCAGCAGCTCTTTACTAGCTTCGACCGGGGAGCTGTTTTTT. Translating it yields CASSSLLASTGELFF.

CDR3: CASSPKGQGKGNTIYF. CDR3 DNA: TGTGCCAGCTCACCAAAAGGACAGGGGAAAGGAAACACCATATATTTT. The chain couples TRBV18 to TRBJ1-3, with 9 nucleotides matching TRBD1. Trimming took 2 bases from V and 4 from J; bases not matched to a gene: 6. CDR3 size: 16 residues. The germline V gene encodes CDR1 KGHSH and CDR2 LQKENI.